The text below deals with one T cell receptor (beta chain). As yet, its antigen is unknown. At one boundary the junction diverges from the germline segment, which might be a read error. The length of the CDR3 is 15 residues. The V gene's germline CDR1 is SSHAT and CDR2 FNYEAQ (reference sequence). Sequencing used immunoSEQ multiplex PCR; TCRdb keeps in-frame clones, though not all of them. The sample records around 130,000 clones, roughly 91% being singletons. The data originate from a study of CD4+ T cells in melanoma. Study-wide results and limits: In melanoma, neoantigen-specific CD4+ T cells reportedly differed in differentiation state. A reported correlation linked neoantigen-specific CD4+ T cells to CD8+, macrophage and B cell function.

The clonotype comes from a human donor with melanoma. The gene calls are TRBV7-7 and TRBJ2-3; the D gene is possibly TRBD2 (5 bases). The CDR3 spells CASSLAPGPTDTQYF. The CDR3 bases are TGTGCTAGCAGCTTAGCGCCGGGTCCTACAGATACGCAGTATTTT.